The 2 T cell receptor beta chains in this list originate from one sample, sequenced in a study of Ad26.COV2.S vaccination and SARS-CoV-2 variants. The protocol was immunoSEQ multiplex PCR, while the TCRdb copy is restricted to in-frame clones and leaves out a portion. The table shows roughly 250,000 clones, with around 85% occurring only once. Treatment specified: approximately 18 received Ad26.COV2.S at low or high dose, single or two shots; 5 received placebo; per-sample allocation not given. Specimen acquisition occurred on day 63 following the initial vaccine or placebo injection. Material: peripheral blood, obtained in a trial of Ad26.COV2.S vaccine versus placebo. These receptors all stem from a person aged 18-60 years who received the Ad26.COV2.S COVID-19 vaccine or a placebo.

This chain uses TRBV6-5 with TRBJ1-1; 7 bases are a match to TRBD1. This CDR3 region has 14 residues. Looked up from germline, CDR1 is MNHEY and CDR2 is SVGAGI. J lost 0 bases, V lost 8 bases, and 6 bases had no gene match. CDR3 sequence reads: CASESDRLNTEAFF. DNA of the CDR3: TGTGCCAGCGAGTCGGACAGGTTGAACACTGAAGCTTTCTTT.

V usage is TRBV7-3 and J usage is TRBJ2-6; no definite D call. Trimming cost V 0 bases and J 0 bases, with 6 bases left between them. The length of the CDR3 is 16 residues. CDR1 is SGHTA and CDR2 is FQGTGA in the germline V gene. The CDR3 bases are TGTGCCAGCAGCTTAACGAGGAGCTCTGGGGCCAACGTCCTGACTTTC. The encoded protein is CASSLTRSSGANVLTF.